Listed here is a single TCR beta chain. The source of the sample is a study of blood T cell repertoires in COVID-19. Sequenced by immunoSEQ multiplex PCR; TCRdb stores in-frame clones only, minus some. This sample has hundreds of thousands of clones, with 85% to 90% found just once. V gave up 4 bases and J gave up 10 bases; unmatched junction bases: 8. This CDR3 is 16 amino acids long. Germline CDR1 reads LGHDT; CDR2 reads YNNKEL (reference sequence). The TCR originated in a woman between 50 and 59 years old with acute or convalescent COVID-19. Sequences were obtained from peripheral blood. The rearrangement uses TRBV3-1 (or the pseudogene TRBV3-2) and TRBJ2-3, with 16 bases matching TRBD2. The CDR3 region is CASSPGLAGGYEAQYF. As DNA, the CDR3 is TGTGCCAGCAGCCCGGGACTAGCGGGGGGGTATGAGGCGCAGTATTTT.